Listed below are T cell receptor beta chains from one sample, sequenced in a study of technical replicates of blood from a few donors. The table came from immunoSEQ multiplex PCR; TCRdb's copy has only in-frame clones and leaves some out. The sample holds roughly 80,000 clones, 93% seen once. Specimen: T cells isolated from PBMCs. The source is a human donor in good health. CDR3s include the opening cysteine and the closing phenylalanine or tryptophan. The D gene is left open where the match is weak. The size entry is marked missing in some rows and otherwise reads once, few, many or a size class.

V	size	J	D	CDR3	DNA
TRBV28	NA	TRBJ2-7	TRBD1	CASSPWTGPYEQYF	TGTGCCAGCAGTCCGTGGACAGGTCCCTACGAGCAGTACTTC
TRBV25-1	NA	TRBJ2-7	NA	CASSAGSSAGRSLEQYF	TGTGCCAGCAGTGCCGGGAGCTCTGCGGGCCGCTCGCTCGAGCAGTACTTC
TRBV7-9	NA	TRBJ1-4	NA	CASSLTLRKLFF	TGTGCCAGCAGCTTAACGCTGAGGAAACTGTTTTTT
TRBV5-1	NA	TRBJ2-7	TRBD1	CASSTRDSSYEQYF	TGCGCCAGCAGCACCCGGGACAGCTCCTACGAGCAGTACTTC
TRBV6-5	NA	TRBJ2-7	NA	CASSYIRGPIYEQYF	TGTGCCAGCAGTTACATCAGGGGACCAATCTACGAGCAGTACTTC
TRBV5-1	once	TRBJ1-3	TRBD1	CASSLVMLRQGAGNTIYF	TGCGCCAGCAGCTTGGTGATGTTGAGACAGGGGGCTGGAAACACCATATATTTT
TRBV11-2	NA	TRBJ2-3	NA	CASSLDFSGSDTQYF	TGTGCCAGCAGCTTAGACTTCTCGGGGTCGGATACGCAGTATTTT
TRBV5-1	once	TRBJ2-7	NA	CASSLIRSSYEQYF	TGCGCCAGCAGCTTGATAAGGAGCTCCTACGAGCAGTACTTC
TRBV28	NA	TRBJ2-2	TRBD1	CASSRTGAGELFF	TGTGCCAGCAGTCGGACAGGTGCCGGGGAGCTGTTTTTT
TRBV29-1	NA	TRBJ2-7	TRBD1	CSVQPAGGQGRRAGSEQYF	TGCAGCGTGCAACCAGCAGGGGGACAGGGACGGCGTGCTGGGTCCGAGCAGTACTTC
TRBV11-3	NA	TRBJ2-5	NA	CASRKGVGETQYF	TGTGCCAGCAGAAAGGGAGTAGGAGAGACCCAGTACTTC
TRBV28	NA	TRBJ2-7	TRBD1	CASSSPGQGGYEQYF	TGTGCCAGCAGTTCCCCGGGACAGGGGGGCTACGAGCAGTACTTC
TRBV6-6	NA	TRBJ2-4	TRBD1	CASSYSGQVQNIQYF	TGTGCCAGCAGTTACTCCGGACAGGTACAAAACATTCAGTACTTC